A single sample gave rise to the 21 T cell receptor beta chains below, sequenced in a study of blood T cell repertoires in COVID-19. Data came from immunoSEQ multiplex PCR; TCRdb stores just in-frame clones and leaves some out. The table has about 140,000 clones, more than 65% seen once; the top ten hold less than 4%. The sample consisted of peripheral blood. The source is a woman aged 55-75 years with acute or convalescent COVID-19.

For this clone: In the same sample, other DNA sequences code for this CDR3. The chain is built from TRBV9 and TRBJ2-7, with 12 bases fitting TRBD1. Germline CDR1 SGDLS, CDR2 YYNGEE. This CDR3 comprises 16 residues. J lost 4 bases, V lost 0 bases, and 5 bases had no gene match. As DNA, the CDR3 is TGTGCCAGCAGCGTAGGTGGGACAGGGGGCTTTTACGAGCAGTACTTC. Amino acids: CASSVGGTGGFYEQYF.

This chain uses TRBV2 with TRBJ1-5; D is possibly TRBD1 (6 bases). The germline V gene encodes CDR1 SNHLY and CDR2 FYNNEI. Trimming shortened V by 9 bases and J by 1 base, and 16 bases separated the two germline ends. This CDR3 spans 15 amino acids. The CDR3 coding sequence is TGTGCCAGTGGGGGTCAGGGGCTCAGCAATCAGCCCCAGCATTTT. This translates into CASGGQGLSNQPQHF.

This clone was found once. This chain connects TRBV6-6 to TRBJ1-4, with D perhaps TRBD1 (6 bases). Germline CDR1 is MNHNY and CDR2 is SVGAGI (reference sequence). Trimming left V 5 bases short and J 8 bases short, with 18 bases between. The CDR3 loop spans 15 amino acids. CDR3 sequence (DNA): TGTGCCAGCAGTAACCCCGGGGGGGCTTGGGAAAAACTGTTTTTT. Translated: CASSNPGGAWEKLFF.

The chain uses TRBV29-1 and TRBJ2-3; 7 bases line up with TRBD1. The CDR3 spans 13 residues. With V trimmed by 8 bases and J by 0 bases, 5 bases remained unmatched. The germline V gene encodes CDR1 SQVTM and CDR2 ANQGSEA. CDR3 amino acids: CSTHRGSTDTQYF. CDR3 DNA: TGCAGCACCCACAGGGGTAGCACAGATACGCAGTATTTT.

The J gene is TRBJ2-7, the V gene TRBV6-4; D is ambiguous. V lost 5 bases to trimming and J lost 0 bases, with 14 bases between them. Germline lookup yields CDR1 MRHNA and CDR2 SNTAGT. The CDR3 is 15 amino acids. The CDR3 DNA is TGTGCCAGCAGTCCCGAGACTTCCCCCTCCTACGAGCAGTACTTC. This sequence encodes CASSPETSPSYEQYF.

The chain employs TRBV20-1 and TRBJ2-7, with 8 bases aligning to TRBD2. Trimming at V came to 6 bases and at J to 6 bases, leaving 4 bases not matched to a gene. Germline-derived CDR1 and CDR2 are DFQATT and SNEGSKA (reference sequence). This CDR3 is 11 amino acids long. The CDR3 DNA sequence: TGCAGTGCCCGGACTAGCACCGAGCAGTACTTC. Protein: CSARTSTEQYF.

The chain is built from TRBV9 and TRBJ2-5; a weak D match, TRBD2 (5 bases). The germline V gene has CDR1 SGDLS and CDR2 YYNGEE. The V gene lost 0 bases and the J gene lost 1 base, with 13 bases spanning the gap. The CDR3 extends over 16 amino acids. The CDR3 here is CASSVAAEGPQETQYF. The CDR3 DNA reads TGTGCCAGCAGCGTAGCAGCGGAAGGACCCCAAGAGACCCAGTACTTC.

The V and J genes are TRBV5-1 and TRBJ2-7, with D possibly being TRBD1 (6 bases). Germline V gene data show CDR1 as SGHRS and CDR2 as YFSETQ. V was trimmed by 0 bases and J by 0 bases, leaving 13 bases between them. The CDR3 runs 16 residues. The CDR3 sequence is CASSLALQGASYEQYF. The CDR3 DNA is TGCGCCAGCAGCTTGGCGTTACAGGGCGCCTCCTACGAGCAGTACTTC.

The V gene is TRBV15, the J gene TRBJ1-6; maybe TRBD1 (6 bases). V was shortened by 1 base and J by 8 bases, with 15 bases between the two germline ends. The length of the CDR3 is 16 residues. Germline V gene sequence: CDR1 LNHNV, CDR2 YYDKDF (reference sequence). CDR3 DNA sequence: TGTGCCACCAGCAGAGTTTTTTCGCAGGGGTATTCACCCCTCCACTTT. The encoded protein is CATSRVFSQGYSPLHF.

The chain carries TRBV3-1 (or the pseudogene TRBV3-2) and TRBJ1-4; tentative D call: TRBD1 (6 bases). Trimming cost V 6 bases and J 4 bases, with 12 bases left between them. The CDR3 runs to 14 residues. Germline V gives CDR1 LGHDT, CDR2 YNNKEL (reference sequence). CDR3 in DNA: TGTGCCAGCAGTTTTGGACAGCTTAATGAAAAACTGTTTTTT. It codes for CASSFGQLNEKLFF.

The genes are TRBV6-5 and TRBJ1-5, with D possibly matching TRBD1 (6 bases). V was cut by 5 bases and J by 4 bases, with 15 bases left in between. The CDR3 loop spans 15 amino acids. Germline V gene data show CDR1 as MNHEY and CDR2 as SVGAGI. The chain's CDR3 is CASSRAGELNQPQHF. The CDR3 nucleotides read TGTGCCAGCAGTCGGGCAGGGGAATTAAATCAGCCCCAGCATTTT.

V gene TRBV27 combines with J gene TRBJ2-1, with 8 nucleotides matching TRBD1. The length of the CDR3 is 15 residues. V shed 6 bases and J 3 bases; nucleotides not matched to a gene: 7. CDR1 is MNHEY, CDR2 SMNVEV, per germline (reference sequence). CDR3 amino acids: CASRPDRADYNEQFF. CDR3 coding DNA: TGTGCCAGCAGGCCGGACAGGGCGGACTACAATGAGCAGTTCTTC.

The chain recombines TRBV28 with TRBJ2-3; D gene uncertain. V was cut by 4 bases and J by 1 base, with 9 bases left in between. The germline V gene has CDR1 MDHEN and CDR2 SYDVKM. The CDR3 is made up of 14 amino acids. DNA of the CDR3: TGTGCCAGCAGTTCGGGTCCCGGCACAGATACGCAGTATTTT. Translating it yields CASSSGPGTDTQYF.

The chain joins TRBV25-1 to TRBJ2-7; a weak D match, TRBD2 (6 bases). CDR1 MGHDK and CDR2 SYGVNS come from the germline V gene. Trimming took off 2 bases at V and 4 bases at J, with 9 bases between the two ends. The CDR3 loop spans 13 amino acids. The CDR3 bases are TGTGCCAGCAGTGAAGGGGGGAGATACGAGCAGTACTTC. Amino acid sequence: CASSEGGRYEQYF.

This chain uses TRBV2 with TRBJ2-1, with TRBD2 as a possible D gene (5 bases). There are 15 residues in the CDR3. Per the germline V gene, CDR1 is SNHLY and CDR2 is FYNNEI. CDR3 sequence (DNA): TGTGCTATCTCTGATGAGGGAGCTCTCTACAATGAGCAGTTCTTC. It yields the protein CAISDEGALYNEQFF.

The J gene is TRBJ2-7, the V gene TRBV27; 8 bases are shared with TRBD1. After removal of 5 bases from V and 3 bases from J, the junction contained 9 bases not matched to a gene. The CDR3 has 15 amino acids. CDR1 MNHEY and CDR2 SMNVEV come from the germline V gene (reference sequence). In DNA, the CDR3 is TGTGCCAGCAGTCCCTGGGGGACAGGACTCTACGAGCAGTACTTC. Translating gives CASSPWGTGLYEQYF.

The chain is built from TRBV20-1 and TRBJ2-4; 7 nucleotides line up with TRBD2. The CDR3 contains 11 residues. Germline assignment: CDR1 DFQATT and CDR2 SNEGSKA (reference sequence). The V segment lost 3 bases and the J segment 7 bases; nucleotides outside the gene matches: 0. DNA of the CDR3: TGCAGTGCTAGTAGCGGGAACATTCAGTACTTC. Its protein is CSASSGNIQYF.

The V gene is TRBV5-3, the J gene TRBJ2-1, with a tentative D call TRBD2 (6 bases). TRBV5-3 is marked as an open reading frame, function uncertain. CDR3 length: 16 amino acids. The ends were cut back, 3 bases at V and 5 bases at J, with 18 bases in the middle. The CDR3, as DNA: TGTGCCAGAAGCTCAGGGACTCACCCGAAGGACAATGAGCAGTTCTTC. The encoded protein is CARSSGTHPKDNEQFF.

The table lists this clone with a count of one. The CDR3 DNA reads TGTGCCAGCAGCTCACCGGGACAGGCTAACTACGAGCAGTACTTC. Amino acid sequence: CASSSPGQANYEQYF. This chain links TRBV5-5 with TRBJ2-7; 8 bases are shared with TRBD1. Unmatched junction bases numbered 8, after V lost 3 bases and J lost 3 bases. The CDR3 length is 15 residues. Germline V gene sequence: CDR1 SGHKS, CDR2 YYEKEE (reference sequence).

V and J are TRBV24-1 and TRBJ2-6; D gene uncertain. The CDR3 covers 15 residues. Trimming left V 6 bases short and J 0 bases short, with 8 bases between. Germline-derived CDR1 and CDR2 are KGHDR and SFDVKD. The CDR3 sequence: CATSLSNSGANVLTF. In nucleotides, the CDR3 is TGTGCCACCAGTTTGTCCAACTCTGGGGCCAACGTCCTGACTTTC.

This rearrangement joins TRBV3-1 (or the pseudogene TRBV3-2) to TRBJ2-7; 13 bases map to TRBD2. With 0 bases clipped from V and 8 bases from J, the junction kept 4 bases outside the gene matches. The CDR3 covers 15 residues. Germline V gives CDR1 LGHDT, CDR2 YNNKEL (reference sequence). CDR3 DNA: TGTGCCAGCAGCCAAGAATTACTAGCGGGAGGGAAGCAGTACTTC. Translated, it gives CASSQELLAGGKQYF.